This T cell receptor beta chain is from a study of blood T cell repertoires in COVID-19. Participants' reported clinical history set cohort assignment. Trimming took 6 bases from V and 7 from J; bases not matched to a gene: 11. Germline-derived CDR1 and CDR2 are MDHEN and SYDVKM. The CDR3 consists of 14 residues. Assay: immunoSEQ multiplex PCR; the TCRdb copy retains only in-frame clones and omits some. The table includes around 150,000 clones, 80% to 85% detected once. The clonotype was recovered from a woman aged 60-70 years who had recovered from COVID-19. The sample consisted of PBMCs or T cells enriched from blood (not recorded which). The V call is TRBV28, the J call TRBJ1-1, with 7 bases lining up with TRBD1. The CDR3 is CASRDTGESIEAFF. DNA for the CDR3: TGTGCCAGCAGGGATACAGGGGAAAGTATTGAAGCTTTCTTT.